One and the same sample provided the 14 T cell receptor beta chains below, sequenced in a study of blood T cell repertoires in COVID-19. The table came from immunoSEQ multiplex PCR; TCRdb's copy has only in-frame clones and leaves some out. Of 200,000 to 300,000 clones listed, over 75% were seen once; the top ten hold 0.65% to 0.8%. The sequenced material came from peripheral blood. All receptors come from a human donor in a cohort sampled during active COVID-19.

V usage is TRBV7-2 and J usage is TRBJ2-3; D is perhaps TRBD2 (5 bases). Trimming took off 5 bases at V and 4 bases at J, with 13 bases between the two ends. The CDR3 consists of 14 residues. Germline V gene data show CDR1 as SGHTA and CDR2 as FQGNSA. Here the CDR3 DNA reads TGTGCCAGCAGCCTAGGACTCGCGGCAGATACGCAGTATTTT. Its translation: CASSLGLAADTQYF. The complete variable domain, with remaining parts taken from reference TRBV7-2 and TRBJ2-3, reads GAGVSQSPSNKVTEKGKDVELRCDPISGHTALYWYRQSLGQGLEFLIYFQGNSAPDKSGLPSDRFSAERTGGSVSTLTIQRTQQEDSAVYLCASSLGLAADTQYFGPGTRLTVL.

The gene calls are TRBV24-1 and TRBJ2-3; D might be TRBD1 (6 bases). The CDR3 is made up of 13 amino acids. Trimming took off 2 bases at V and 7 bases at J, with 9 bases between the two ends. Germline V CDR1 and CDR2: KGHDR, SFDVKD. The CDR3 bases are TGTGCCACCAGTGATTGGGGGCAATATACGCAGTATTTT. This gives the protein CATSDWGQYTQYF.

The chain couples TRBV5-6 to TRBJ2-3, with D possibly being TRBD2 (6 bases). Trimming took off 1 base at V and 6 bases at J, with 9 bases between the two ends. This CDR3 is 13 amino acids long. The germline V gene encodes CDR1 SGHDT and CDR2 YYEEEE. The CDR3 sequence: CASSLIAGDTQYF. In nucleotides, the CDR3 is TGTGCCAGCAGCTTGATTGCGGGGGATACGCAGTATTTT. The variable domain in full, with the rest retrieved from reference TRBV5-6 and TRBJ2-3, is DAGVTQSPTHLIKTRGQQVTLRCSPKSGHDTVSWYQQALGQGPQFIFQYYEEEERQRGNFPDRFSGHQFPNYSSELNVNALLLGDSALYLCASSLIAGDTQYFGPGTRLTVL.

The J gene is TRBJ1-4, the V gene TRBV6-6, with D hard to call. Germline loops: CDR1 MNHNY, CDR2 SVGAGI (reference sequence). V gave up 2 bases and J gave up 4 bases, with 8 bases separating them. The CDR3 loop spans 14 amino acids. CDR3 residues: CASSYKQFNEKLFF. In DNA, the CDR3 is TGTGCCAGCAGTTACAAACAGTTTAATGAAAAACTGTTTTTT.

The V gene is TRBV12-5, the J gene TRBJ2-7; TRBD2 agrees at 8 bases. Germline V gives CDR1 LGHNT, CDR2 FRNRAP. CDR3 length equals 14 residues. The junction had 7 bases not matched to a gene; V was cut back by 6 bases and J by 3 bases. The CDR3 DNA reads TGTGCTAGTGGATGGAGCGGGGGAGTCTACGAGCAGTACTTC. Its translation: CASGWSGGVYEQYF.

The rearrangement uses TRBV5-1 and TRBJ2-1; tentatively, D is TRBD1 (5 bases). The germline gives CDR1 SGHRS, CDR2 YFSETQ. This CDR3 comprises 14 residues. V shed 9 bases and J shed 6 bases, with 19 bases lying between them. Here the CDR3 reads CATRALQATNEQFF. As DNA, the CDR3 is TGCGCCACCAGGGCCCTACAGGCTACCAATGAGCAGTTCTTC. The entire variable domain, with the rest obtained from reference TRBV5-1 and TRBJ2-1, is as follows: KAGVTQTPRYLIKTRGQQVTLSCSPISGHRSVSWYQQTPGQGLQFLFEYFSETQRNKGNFPGRFSGRQFSNSRSEMNVSTLELGDSALYLCATRALQATNEQFFGPGTRLTVL.

The table lists this clone with a count of one. This chain connects TRBV25-1 to TRBJ1-1; 11 nucleotides line up with TRBD1. The CDR3 is 14 amino acids. Germline V gene lookup returns CDR1 MGHDK and CDR2 SYGVNS. The V gene end was trimmed by 6 bases and the J gene end by 4 bases; junction bases not matched to a gene: 4. CDR3 DNA: TGTGCCAGCAGGATAGGGACAGGGGGCACTGAAGCTTTCTTT. It specifies CASRIGTGGTEAFF.

The chain recombines TRBV28 with TRBJ2-1, with a weak D call TRBD2 (5 bases). CDR1 and CDR2 from the germline V gene are MDHEN and SYDVKM. This CDR3 region has 13 residues. The ends were cut back, 3 bases at V and 3 bases at J, with 6 bases in the middle. The CDR3 DNA sequence: TGTGCCAGCAGTTTTCGGGGCTACAATGAGCAGTTCTTC. Protein product: CASSFRGYNEQFF.

V usage is TRBV6-1 and J usage is TRBJ2-7; 9 nucleotides agree with TRBD2. CDR1 and CDR2 (germline): MNHNS, SASEGT. The CDR3 consists of 16 residues. V lost 0 bases and J lost 9; bases outside the gene matches: 12. The CDR3 here is CASSEAGTGTSSPQYF. DNA for the CDR3: TGTGCCAGCAGTGAAGCTGGCACCGGGACTAGCTCTCCGCAGTACTTC.

V gene TRBV2 combines with J gene TRBJ1-1; 7 nucleotides align to TRBD1. Germline loops: CDR1 SNHLY, CDR2 FYNNEI. The ends lost 4 bases at V and 1 base at J; junction bases unmatched: 0. This CDR3 has 13 residues. This CDR3 is CASSGDRNTEAFF. CDR3 coding DNA: TGTGCCAGCAGTGGGGACAGGAACACTGAAGCTTTCTTT.

The chain recombines TRBV7-9 with TRBJ1-5; 9 bases map to TRBD1. The germline CDR1 and CDR2 sequences are SEHNR and FQNEAQ (reference sequence). CDR3 length equals 15 residues. V lost 5 bases, J lost 1 base, and 3 bases stayed unmatched. CDR3 sequence (DNA): TGTGCCAGCAGCCGGACAGGGGCGAGCAATCAGCCCCAGCATTTT. Encoded protein: CASSRTGASNQPQHF.

The chain employs TRBV5-4 and TRBJ1-6; maybe TRBD1 (5 bases). Germline V CDR1 and CDR2: SGHNT, YYREEE (reference sequence). V gave up 4 bases and J gave up 6 bases, with 17 bases separating them. CDR3 length: 16 residues. DNA for the CDR3: TGTGCCAGCAGCCTTGGGAACCAGGGTCTTAATTCACCCCTCCACTTT. Translating it yields CASSLGNQGLNSPLHF.

The V call is TRBV28, the J call TRBJ2-7; 7 bases map to TRBD1. CDR1 and CDR2 from the germline V gene are MDHEN and SYDVKM. This CDR3 spans 14 amino acids. After removal of 5 bases from V and 5 bases from J, the junction contained 9 bases not matched to a gene. The DNA for the CDR3 is TGTGCCAGCAGTACTCGACAGGGTGTCAACGAGCAGTACTTC. Its protein is CASSTRQGVNEQYF.

J is TRBJ2-7 and V is TRBV9, with no clear D. V lost 0 bases and J 3 bases, leaving 10 bases between the germline ends. The CDR3 covers 14 residues. Germline CDR1 reads SGDLS; CDR2 reads YYNGEE. The CDR3 DNA reads as TGTGCCAGCAGCGTAGATGGGCAGTTCTACGAGCAGTACTTC. The encoded protein is CASSVDGQFYEQYF.